This T cell receptor beta chain appears in the sequencing data of a study of cytomegalovirus exposure and HLA in healthy donors (dated by TCRdb to 2015 to 2018). Turning to the overall study: An earlier analysis of about 530 of the donors reported over 250 Gb of sequence data and 95 million to 130 million unique TCR beta sequences obtained from some 170 million T cells. A later analysis re-examined previously published TCR beta repertoires from just over 650 donors and added high-resolution HLA genotyping to investigate patterns of TCR occurrence. In addition to the first cohort of 500 to 850 subjects, a separate validation cohort of some 120 different subjects was used. An earlier analysis of several hundred of the donors applied high-throughput TCR beta sequencing to assess whether each TCR beta V gene segment acted as functional or pseudogenic. On average, 235,054 unique TCR beta nucleotide sequences were sequenced per donor among some 420 genotyped donors of the cohort, with roughly 18% of those sequences being non-productive. Roughly 300 gigabases of sequencing data and approximately 91 million unique TCR sequences made up an early release that covered several hundred HLA-typed donors. Because of strong linkage in the cohort, roughly five DR-DQ haplotypes were treated as single units for association and clustering. Donor age, sex, ethnicity and CMV serostatus were compiled alongside the repertoire data. High-throughput TCR immunosequencing, statistical association of individual TCRs with disease status, and machine learning were combined to predict cytomegalovirus infection status. Using immunosequencing, the study profiled T cell repertoires from about 620 subjects and related those repertoires to cytomegalovirus serostatus. A later genetic analysis used genome-wide SNP genotypes for about three fifths of the 666 donors, treating that subset as a discovery cohort. The study aimed to test whether signatures of past pathogen exposure could be identified by cataloging public T cell receptors. HLA typing covered class I and class II loci at four-digit resolution. All discovery cohort repertoires had been generated using a single sequencing platform. The number of typed donors differed by locus: about 620-630 for A, B, C, DRB1 and DQB1; some 500 for DQA1; approximately 600 for DPA1; and approximately 450 for DPB1. Rather than using new phenotypic data, the later analysis identified candidate immune exposures from TCR beta sequences and from how often those sequences occurred across donors. Among the roughly 390 genotyped donors, 81% belonged to the genetic ancestry cluster associated with self-reported Caucasian donors. What the research found in general, with its limitations: HLA typing was unavailable for some donors at each locus, so association tests used only the typed subset. A later analysis associated about 17,000 TCR beta sequences with specific HLA alleles at a false discovery rate of 0.05. An earlier analysis of approximately 530 of the donors showed that most TCR beta V segments appeared in productive rearrangements either about 87% or about 30% of the time, which broadly matched IMGT annotations. Linkage disequilibrium might explain the correlated functional status among segregating V segments, but an unknown experimental factor could not be ruled out. The presence/absence analyses assumed that sequencing depth was roughly uniform across donors, and that assumption may not be true. This cohort had only TCR beta chains sequenced, and the lack of alpha or paired-chain data limited which features could be detected. According to a later analysis, parvovirus B19, influenza, CMV and Epstein-Barr virus appeared linked to several top co-occurrence clusters. A further reported finding was that TCR beta sequences accurately predicted the HLA-A and HLA-B alleles for most subjects in the first cohort. An association between a missense DCLRE1C variant and V-gene and J-gene trimming of TCR beta chains was found in a later genetic analysis and replicated in an independent cohort. According to a later genetic analysis, donors in an Asian-associated ancestry cluster had fewer N-insertions in productive TCRs than the approximately 650-donor mean. The 87-base-pair reads could not distinguish some IMGT-functional V segments, including TRBV6-2 and TRBV6-3, so those segments were excluded. Compared with equally common non-associated chains, HLA-associated TCR beta chains in a later analysis were more clonally expanded and had lower generation probabilities. A group of highly shared sequence variants was considered likely to be a technical artifact of the sequencing pipeline. It was suggested by the authors that the approach could potentially be generalized to other disease states and immunological phenotypes. Across donors, most TCR sequences were observed very rarely, whereas some public TCRs were present in many individuals. CMV serostatus was the only immune exposure information available for the cohort. The classifier was reported to diagnose cytomegalovirus status with high specificity and sensitivity in both the original and validation cohorts. The earlier analysis of some 560 of the donors excluded seventeen rarely observed V segments, including chromosome 9 orphons, because counts were too low. In a later analysis, most CMV-associated TCR beta chains were found to appear HLA-restricted, with HLA associations seemingly driven largely by CMV exposure. A total of roughly 160 TCR beta chains were listed by the study as associated with cytomegalovirus. A few of the identified cytomegalovirus-associated TCR beta chains were confirmed in vitro to be specific for cytomegalovirus antigens. In a later analysis, the rate of TCR association differed among HLA loci, with DRB1 alleles having the most associated TCRs and HLA-C alleles having the fewest. When HLA alleles, especially DR and DQ, strongly co-occurred, TCR associations were difficult to assign to individual alleles.

The cohort was made up of 666 healthy bone marrow donors. At the time of sampling, every cohort member was nominally healthy, though immune exposures that went unrecorded were likely present. The donor was CMV seronegative and was included in the group of about 400 seronegative cohort members. Every donor gave a peripheral blood sample, and the peripheral blood mononuclear cells from that sample were used for TCR beta sequencing. The Qiagen DNeasy Blood Extraction Kit was used to extract genomic DNA from the blood cell samples. The germline V gene gives CDR1 as SGDLS and CDR2 as YYNGEE. From its cysteine to its phenylalanine, the CDR3 spans 15 amino acids. The read is trimmed to its CDR3 DNA, 45 bases read in frame from base 1. The germline V end is reduced by 0 bases and the J end by 3 bases; junction bases left unmatched: 6. Library construction relied on the immunoSEQ multiplex PCR assay. The multiplex PCR relied on a mix of 60 forward primers for TCR Vbeta segments and 13 reverse primers for TCR Jbeta segments. The CDR3 region of rearranged TCR beta genes was amplified from genomic DNA by a multiplex PCR assay. The Illumina HiSeq System was used to sequence the amplified TCR beta libraries as 87-base-pair reads. In the paper's pipeline: Across the 670 or so repertoires, a later analysis counted roughly 84 million unique TCR beta chains, roughly 11 million of which were shared by at least two donors. Raw reads were error-corrected and collapsed into unique sequences by a nearest-neighbor algorithm in which closely related sequences were merged to remove PCR and sequencing errors. CDR3 sequences were aligned to IMGT reference sequences to assign V, D and J gene segments. For a sequence to be retained, a match of at least six nucleotides was required to both a V gene segment and a J gene segment. Rearrangements were called productive when the CDR3 lacked stop codons and stayed in frame with V and J; all others were non-productive. CDR3 was defined according to IMGT convention as the region running from the second conserved V-encoded cysteine to the conserved J-encoded phenylalanine. Sequences without an unambiguous match to a single V gene segment were excluded from the earlier analysis of 500 to 700 of the donors. An earlier analysis of approximately 590 of the donors classified V segments as functional when productive rearrangements were above 56.7% and as segregating when the standard deviation between donors was above 5%. A statistical classification framework was built to diagnose cytomegalovirus status from the catalog of TCR beta chain sequences. In a later analysis, V and J genes were assigned by comparing TCR nucleotide sequences against IMGT/GENE-DB human TR gene sequences. Using the TCRdist pipeline, a later analysis assigned CDR3 sequences along with most-parsimonious VDJ recombination scenarios. In a later analysis, each TCR beta chain was defined by its CDR3 amino acid sequence together with its V-gene family, and reads without a unique V-gene family were excluded. To address suspected cross-contamination and a sequencing artifact, a later analysis removed a few hundred highly shared, low-generation-probability nucleotide sequences. In a later analysis, a clonal expansion index for each public chain was calculated from normalized within-repertoire ranks of inferred template counts. Generation probabilities in a later analysis came from a VDJ recombination model fitted to out-of-frame rearrangements, and those results were checked against IGoR. In a later analysis, hypergeometric tests were used to score TCR-TCR, TCR-HLA and TCR-CMV co-occurrence, with a repertoire-size bias correction applied to TCR pairs. To estimate false discovery rates, a later analysis permuted the HLA or CMV assignments 20 times. In a later analysis, co-occurring TCRs were grouped with DBSCAN, and TCRdist sequence similarity was added when clustering was performed within HLA-allele-positive subsets. Repertoires with fewer than 30,000 or more than 120,000 public chains, plus five repertoires with anomalous nucleotide sharing, were excluded from co-occurrence clustering. The immuneACCESS repertoire file appears here via TCRdb, limited to in-frame rearrangements. These files lack a portion of the clones; in checked studies, under half of the deficit traces to unresolved V genes, and the cause of the others is not known. That table supplies the V and J calls and clone size; D and trimming were determined from the DNA. In all, the sample holds over 150,000 clones, and around 80% of those were seen once. Under 2.5% of the sample lies in the top ten.

Remarks on this clone: It lacks a known antigen. Base qualities are missing; no much larger clone stands one base away.

The sequence came from a woman in her thirties in good health and CMV-seronegative. The rearrangement joined TRBV9 to TRBJ2-7, with 7 bases in between that match TRBD2. Material: PBMCs. This receptor carries the CDR3 CASSVDDGRSYEQYF. The bases are TGTGCCAGCAGCGTAGACGACGGGAGGAGCTACGAGCAGTACTTC.